A single sample is the source of the 18 T cell receptor beta chains below, sequenced in a study of T-cell reconstitution after alpha-beta-depleted transplantation in children. Construction of the TCRbeta library involved unique molecular identifiers. MiXCR, run by TCRdb on the PCR reads, gives a single entry per CDR3 protein. The sample records 700,000 or so distinct CDR3 sequences, less than 15% being singletons. This material consisted of PBMCs, taken before TCRalphabeta/CD19-depleted stem cell transplant. Receptor source: a girl between 2 and 10 years old with congenital amegakaryocytic thrombocytopenia, due to receive a stem cell transplant.

This clonotype was counted at least ten times. V is TRBV14 and J is TRBJ2-7, with a possible D match to TRBD2 (5 bases). From germline, CDR1 is SGHDN and CDR2 FVKESK. This CDR3 is built from 12 residues. With 5 bases removed from V and 4 bases from J, the gap between germline ends came to 9 bases. CDR3 coding DNA: TGTGCCAGCAGCGGAAGAGGGTACGAGCAGTACTTC. This encodes CASSGRGYEQYF.

The genes are TRBV5-1 and TRBJ2-1; tentatively, D is TRBD1 (5 bases). The ends were cut back, 4 bases at V and 0 bases at J, with 14 bases in the middle. The CDR3 spans 16 residues. Germline lookup yields CDR1 SGHRS and CDR2 YFSETQ. This CDR3 reads CASSTSSRGSYNEQFF. Here the CDR3 DNA reads TGCGCCAGCAGCACCTCCTCTAGGGGCTCCTACAATGAGCAGTTCTTC.

The V and J genes are TRBV3-1 and TRBJ2-2, with 11 nucleotides matching TRBD1. J was trimmed by 2 bases and V by 2 bases; bases with no gene match: 7. Germline values: CDR1 LGHDT, CDR2 YNNKEL (reference sequence). The CDR3 covers 18 residues. CDR3 protein: CASSQRDRGNPNTGELFF. The CDR3 DNA follows: TGTGCCAGCAGCCAACGGGACAGGGGGAACCCAAACACCGGGGAGCTGTTTTTT. The full variable domain, completed using reference TRBV3-1 and TRBJ2-2, is DTAVSQTPKYLVTQMGNDKSIKCEQNLGHDTMYWYKQDSKKFLKIMFSYNNKELIINETVPNRFSPKSPDKAHLNLHINSLELGDSAVYFCASSQRDRGNPNTGELFFGEGSRLTVL.

The chain is built from TRBV12-3 or TRBV12-4 and TRBJ2-3, with D unresolved. The CDR3 is made up of 13 amino acids. The V end lost 7 bases, the J end lost 8 bases, and 16 bases lay between the germline ends. CDR3 residues: CASTPKQVGTQYF. CDR3 in DNA: TGTGCCAGCACACCAAAGCAAGTCGGTACGCAGTATTTT.

The sample holds many counts of this clonotype. The V gene is TRBV7-9, the J gene TRBJ2-7; either TRBD1 or TRBD2 may supply D (6 bases each). From germline, CDR1 is SEHNR and CDR2 FQNEAQ (reference sequence). V lost 5 bases and J lost 2, with 13 bases in between. The CDR3 is made up of 14 amino acids. The CDR3 DNA reads as TGTGCCAGCAGCCCAACAGGGAGGACCTACGAGCAGTACTTC. This translates into CASSPTGRTYEQYF.

This chain connects TRBV5-1 to TRBJ1-4, with 9 bases fitting TRBD1. The CDR3 is 17 amino acids. The trim removed 0 bases at V and 8 bases at J, leaving 11 bases unmatched. The germline CDR1 and CDR2 sequences are SGHRS and YFSETQ. The CDR3 region has the DNA TGCGCCAGCAGCTTGGAGGGACAGGGAAGGAACTACGAAAAACTGTTTTTT. It yields the protein CASSLEGQGRNYEKLFF.

The chain employs TRBV5-8 and TRBJ2-1; D is tentatively TRBD1 or TRBD2 (5 bases each). The germline gives CDR1 SGHTS, CDR2 YDEGEE. This CDR3 contains 17 residues. The V and J ends lost 4 bases and 3 bases respectively, with 20 bases between them. The CDR3: CASSQSIGHGDYNEQFF. For the CDR3, the DNA is TGTGCCAGCAGCCAATCAATAGGACACGGGGACTACAATGAGCAGTTCTTC.

The chain joins TRBV6-1 to TRBJ2-1; TRBD2 matches at 12 bases. The germline CDR1 and CDR2 sequences are MNHNS and SASEGT. After removal of 5 bases from V and 2 bases from J, the junction contained 7 bases not matched to a gene. CDR3 length: 17 residues. Written as DNA, the CDR3 is TGTGCCAGCAGTAGGGGGGGGACTAGCGGGCCCTACAATGAGCAGTTCTTC. Protein: CASSRGGTSGPYNEQFF.

The chain employs TRBV20-1 and TRBJ2-5, with a tentative D call TRBD2 (5 bases). Germline V gene data show CDR1 as DFQATT and CDR2 as SNEGSKA (reference sequence). V was shortened by 2 bases and J by 5 bases, with 12 bases between the two germline ends. The CDR3 totals 13 residues. The CDR3 is CSARRGSDETQYF. CDR3 DNA sequence: TGCAGTGCTAGACGCGGTAGCGACGAGACCCAGTACTTC.

The chain carries TRBV10-1 and TRBJ2-2, with no clear D. Germline V gene sequence: CDR1 WNHNN, CDR2 SYGVQD (reference sequence). The CDR3 sequence is 14 residues long. Trimming stripped 2 bases from V and 2 bases from J, with 6 bases between. CDR3 coding DNA: TGCGCCAGCAGTGAGCGGAGAAACACCGGGGAGCTGTTTTTT. As protein: CASSERRNTGELFF.

The CDR3 here is CSVEIQNNEQFF. Written as DNA, the CDR3 is TGCAGCGTTGAGATTCAAAACAATGAGCAGTTCTTC. The V call is TRBV29-1, the J call TRBJ2-1; D gene ambiguous. The CDR3 runs 12 residues. Germline CDR1 and CDR2: SQVTM and ANQGSEA. Trimming stripped 3 bases from V and 5 bases from J, with 8 bases between.

The chain employs TRBV4-1 and TRBJ2-4; D may match TRBD1 or TRBD2 (5 bases each). The CDR3 runs to 14 residues. The germline V and J ends were trimmed by 4 bases and 7 bases, with 14 bases remaining between them. The germline CDR1 and CDR2 sequences are MGHRA and YSYEKL. The CDR3: CASSPFARDNIQYF. The CDR3 DNA is TGCGCCAGCAGCCCCTTCGCCAGGGACAACATTCAGTACTTC.

This rearrangement joins TRBV6-5 to TRBJ2-1; 9 positions match TRBD1. Trimming took 2 bases from V and 8 from J; bases not matched to a gene: 7. The CDR3 length is 15 residues. CDR1 is MNHEY and CDR2 is SVGAGI in the germline V gene. CDR3 region: CASSYRTGVYDEQFF. The CDR3 region has the DNA TGTGCCAGCAGTTACAGGACAGGGGTCTATGATGAGCAGTTCTTC.

The table lists this clonotype with a few counts. The CDR3 loop is CASSFPGAVENIQYF. The CDR3 nucleotides are TGTGCCAGCAGTTTCCCAGGGGCCGTTGAAAACATTCAGTACTTC. This chain links TRBV28 with TRBJ2-4; a possible D gene is TRBD1 (6 bases). The V end was cut by 3 bases, the J end by 5 bases, with 14 bases between. Germline CDR1 reads MDHEN; CDR2 reads SYDVKM. This CDR3 contains 15 residues.

This clonotype occurred many times. This sequence joins TRBV7-3 and TRBJ2-2; a weak D match, TRBD2 (6 bases). V was clipped by 1 base and J by 10 bases, with 13 bases between them. The germline V gene encodes CDR1 SGHTA and CDR2 FQGTGA. This CDR3 is built from 14 residues. The CDR3 sequence is CASSLISGVKELFF. In DNA form, the CDR3 reads TGTGCCAGCAGCTTAATTTCGGGGGTTAAGGAGCTGTTTTTT.

This clonotype has just a few counts. The chain couples TRBV4-1 to TRBJ2-3; D is undetermined. The V end was cut by 2 bases, the J end by 8 bases, with 17 bases between. Germline CDR1 and CDR2: MGHRA and YSYEKL. CDR3 length: 15 residues. This CDR3 reads CASSQPTTSQGTQYF. The CDR3 coding sequence is TGCGCCAGCAGCCAACCGACGACCAGCCAAGGTACGCAGTATTTT.

This clonotype was observed a few times. The genes are TRBV20-1 and TRBJ2-1; 11 nucleotides line up with TRBD2. The CDR3 totals 19 residues. J lost 0 bases, V lost 0 bases, and 10 bases had no gene match. The germline gives CDR1 DFQATT, CDR2 SNEGSKA (reference sequence). The CDR3 loop reads CSARDLLAGGVSSYNEQFF. CDR3 bases: TGCAGTGCTAGAGATCTCCTAGCGGGGGGCGTTAGCTCCTACAATGAGCAGTTCTTC.

This clonotype was seen more than once but under ten times. V is TRBV5-1 and J is TRBJ2-2; 7 bases match TRBD1. Losses at the gene ends were 3 bases for V and 4 bases for J; bases not matched to a gene: 6. Germline V gives CDR1 SGHRS, CDR2 YFSETQ. The CDR3 contains 15 residues. The CDR3 nucleotides are TGCGCCAGCAGCTCGACAGGGTGGGTCACCGGGGAGCTGTTTTTT. This translates into CASSSTGWVTGELFF.